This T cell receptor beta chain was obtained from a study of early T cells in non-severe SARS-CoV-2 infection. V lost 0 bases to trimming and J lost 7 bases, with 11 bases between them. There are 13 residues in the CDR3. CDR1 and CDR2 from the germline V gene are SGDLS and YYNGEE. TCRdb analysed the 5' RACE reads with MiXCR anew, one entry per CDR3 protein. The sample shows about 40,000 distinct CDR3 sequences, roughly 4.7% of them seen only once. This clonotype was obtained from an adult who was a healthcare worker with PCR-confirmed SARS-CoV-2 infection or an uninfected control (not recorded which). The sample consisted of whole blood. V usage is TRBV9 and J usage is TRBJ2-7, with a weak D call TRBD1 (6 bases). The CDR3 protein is CASSVEGTGEQYF. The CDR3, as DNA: TGTGCCAGCAGCGTAGAAGGAACAGGGGAGCAGTACTTC.